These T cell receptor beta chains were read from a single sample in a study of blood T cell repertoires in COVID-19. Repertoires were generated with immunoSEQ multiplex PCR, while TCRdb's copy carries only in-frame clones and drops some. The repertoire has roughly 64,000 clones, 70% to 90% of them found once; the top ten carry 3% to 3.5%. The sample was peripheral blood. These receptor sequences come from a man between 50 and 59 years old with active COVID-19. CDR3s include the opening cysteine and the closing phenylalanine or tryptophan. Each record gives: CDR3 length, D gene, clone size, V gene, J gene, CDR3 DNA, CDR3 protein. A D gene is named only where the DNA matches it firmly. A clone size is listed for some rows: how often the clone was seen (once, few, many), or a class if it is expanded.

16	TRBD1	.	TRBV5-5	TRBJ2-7	TGTGCCAGCAGCGCCTATTATGGACAGGGGTTAAACGAGCAGTACTTC	CASSAYYGQGLNEQYF
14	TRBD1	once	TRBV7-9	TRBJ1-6	TGTGCCAGCAGCGCCCCAGGACAGGGAACACCCCTCCACTTT	CASSAPGQGTPLHF
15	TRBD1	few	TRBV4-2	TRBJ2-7	TGTGCCAGCAGCCCCCGGGACAGGGAGGCCTACGAGCAGTACTTC	CASSPRDREAYEQYF
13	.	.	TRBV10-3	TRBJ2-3	TGTGCCATCAAGGGGCAGAGCACAGATACGCAGTATTTT	CAIKGQSTDTQYF
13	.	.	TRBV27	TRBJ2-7	TGTGCCAGCAGGGATCTTGTGCGGGATGAGCAGTACTTC	CASRDLVRDEQYF
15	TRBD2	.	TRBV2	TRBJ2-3	TGTGCCAGCAGTCGGGCTAGCGGGTCCACAGATACGCAGTATTTT	CASSRASGSTDTQYF
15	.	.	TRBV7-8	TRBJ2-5	TGTGCCAGCAGCTTGGGGCAGGGCCTCTGGGAGACCCAGTACTTC	CASSLGQGLWETQYF
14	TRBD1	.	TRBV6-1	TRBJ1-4	TGTGCCAGCAGTGAACAGGGACAGGCTGAAAAACTGTTTTTT	CASSEQGQAEKLFF
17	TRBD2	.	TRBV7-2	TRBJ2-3	TGTGCCAGCAGCTTAGGGACTAGCGGGGACCGCACAGATACGCAGTATTTT	CASSLGTSGDRTDTQYF
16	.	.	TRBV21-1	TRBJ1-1	TGTGCCAGCAGCATAGGTCCCCCGCAGGAGGACACTGAAGCTTTCTTT	CASSIGPPQEDTEAFF
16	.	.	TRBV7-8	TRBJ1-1	TGTGCCAGCAGCTTAAGCACAGGGATAATGAACACTGAAGCTTTCTTT	CASSLSTGIMNTEAFF
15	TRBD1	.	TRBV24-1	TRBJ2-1	TGTGCCACCAGTCTATCGGACAGGTCCTACAATGAGCAGTTCTTC	CATSLSDRSYNEQFF
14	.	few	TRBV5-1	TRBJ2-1	TGCGCCAGCAGCTTTTTTTCGGGTAGCAATGAGCAGTTCTTC	CASSFFSGSNEQFF
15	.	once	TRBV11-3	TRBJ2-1	TGTGCCAGCAGCTTAGACCCGGGGGAGGACCGCGTGCGGTTCTTC	CASSLDPGEDRVRFF
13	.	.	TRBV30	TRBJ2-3	TGTGCCTGGAGTGTACCGGGAACAGATACGCAGTATTTT	CAWSVPGTDTQYF
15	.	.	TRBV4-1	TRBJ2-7	TGCGCCAGCAGCCAACCTGCGGGGCGGGCCTACGAGCAGTACTTC	CASSQPAGRAYEQYF
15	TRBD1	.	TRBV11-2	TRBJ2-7	TGTGCCAGCAGCTTAGATTCGGGACAGAACTACGAGCAGTACTTC	CASSLDSGQNYEQYF
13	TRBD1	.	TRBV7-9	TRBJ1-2	TGTGCCAGCAGCTTAGGGGACAGACATGGCTACACCTTC	CASSLGDRHGYTF
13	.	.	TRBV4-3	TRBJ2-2	TGCGCCAGCATGCGGGATCGTGGCGGGGAGCTGTTTTTT	CASMRDRGGELFF
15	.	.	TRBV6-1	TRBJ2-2	TGTGCCAGCAGTGAAGCAGGGGGTATGGCCGGGGAGCTGTTTTTT	CASSEAGGMAGELFF
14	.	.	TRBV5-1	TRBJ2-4	TGCGCCAGCAGCTTGGAGGACTCCCTAAACATTCAGTACTTC	CASSLEDSLNIQYF
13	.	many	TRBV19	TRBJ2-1	TGTGCCAGTAGCACGGTCGCCGAGGGAGAGCAGTTCTTC	CASSTVAEGEQFF
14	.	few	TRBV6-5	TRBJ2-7	TGTGCCAGCAGCGTACGACTAGATGCCTACGAGCAGTACTTC	CASSVRLDAYEQYF
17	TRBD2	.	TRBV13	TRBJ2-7	TGTGCCAGCAGCTCCCGGACTAGCGGGGGGGCGTTCGACGAGCAGTACTTC	CASSSRTSGGAFDEQYF
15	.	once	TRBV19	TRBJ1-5	TGTGCCAGTAGTATTGCTGTCTATAGCAATCAGCCCCAGCATTTT	CASSIAVYSNQPQHF
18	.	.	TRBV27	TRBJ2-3	TGTGCCAGCAGTTCACGCCCATCAGACTGGGAGTTGGCAGATACGCAGTATTTT	CASSSRPSDWELADTQYF
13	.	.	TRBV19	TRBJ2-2	TGTGCCAGTAGTATTTCTGTGACCGGGGAGCTGTTTTTT	CASSISVTGELFF
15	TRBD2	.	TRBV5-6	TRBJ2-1	TGTGCCAGCAGCCGACCTAGCGGAGGCTACAATGAGCAGTTCTTC	CASSRPSGGYNEQFF
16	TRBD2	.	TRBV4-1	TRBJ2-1	TGCGCCAGCAGCCCCGTACTAGCGGGGGGTTACAATGAGCAGTTCTTC	CASSPVLAGGYNEQFF
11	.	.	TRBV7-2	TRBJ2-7	TGTGCCAGCAGCTCCCTTTACGAGCAGTACTTC	CASSSLYEQYF
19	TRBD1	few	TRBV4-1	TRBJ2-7	TGCGCCAGCAGCCATGCGTGGGGACAGGGTGGAAGCCGTGGGTACGAGCAGTACTTC	CASSHAWGQGGSRGYEQYF
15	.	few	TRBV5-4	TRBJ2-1	TGTGCCAGCGCTCACCACCGGGACACCAGGAATGAGCAGTTCTTC	CASAHHRDTRNEQFF
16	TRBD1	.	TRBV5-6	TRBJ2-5	TGTGCCAGCAGCCTCGGAGGACAGGGCTCCCAAGAGACCCAGTACTTC	CASSLGGQGSQETQYF
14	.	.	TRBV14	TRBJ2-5	TGTGCCAGCAGCCAAAACAGGGTTCAAGAGACCCAGTACTTC	CASSQNRVQETQYF
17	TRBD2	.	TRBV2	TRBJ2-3	TGTGCCAGCAGTGATGCGGGACTAGCGGGGCGCACAGATACGCAGTATTTT	CASSDAGLAGRTDTQYF
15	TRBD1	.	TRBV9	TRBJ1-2	TGTGCCAGCAGCTCCCTGGGGGGACAGGGTTACGGCTACACCTTC	CASSSLGGQGYGYTF
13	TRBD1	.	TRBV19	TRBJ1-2	TGTGCCAGCTCCGACAGGGCTAACTATGGCTACACCTTC	CASSDRANYGYTF
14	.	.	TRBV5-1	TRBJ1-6	TGCGCCAGCAGCCCGGGAGACCTTAATTCACCCCTCCACTTT	CASSPGDLNSPLHF
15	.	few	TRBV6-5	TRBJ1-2	TGTGCCAGCAGCCTAGGCGGGGGGTGGGACTATGGCTACACCTTC	CASSLGGGWDYGYTF
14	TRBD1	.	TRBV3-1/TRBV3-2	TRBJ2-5	TGTGCCAGCAGCCAAGGCAGGGGGAGAGAGACCCAGTACTTC	CASSQGRGRETQYF
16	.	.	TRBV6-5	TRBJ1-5	TGTGCCAGCAGTTATAACAGGCCACCTAGCAATCAGCCCCAGCATTTT	CASSYNRPPSNQPQHF
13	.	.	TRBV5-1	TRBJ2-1	TGCGCCAGCAGTTTTGGTGGAGACAATGAGCAGTTCTTC	CASSFGGDNEQFF